These T cell receptor beta chains were read from a single sample in a study of blood T cells in healthy people across ages. MiXCR, applied by TCRdb to the 5' RACE reads, yields one record per CDR3 protein. The repertoire has about 1.6 million distinct CDR3 sequences, 30% to 40% of them found once; the top ten carry about 11%. The sequenced material came from blood. The receptors were sampled from a woman aged 25 to 39 in good health. Both conserved end residues are part of each CDR3. D genes are given only for firm matches. For some rows the clone size is stated as once, few or many, or as a class when expanded; others skip it.

CASRTTRGNFGEDNEQFF	TGTGCCAGCAGAACGACACGGGGGAACTTTGGGGAGGACAATGAGCAGTTCTTC	TRBV7-9	TRBJ2-1	.	.
CSASPDEFLYYGYTF	TGCAGTGCTAGCCCGGATGAGTTCTTATACTATGGCTACACCTTC	TRBV20-1	TRBJ1-2	.	.
CAWILDRGFWAFF	TGTGCCTGGATCTTGGACAGGGGATTTTGGGCTTTCTTT	TRBV30	TRBJ1-1	TRBD1	.
CSASLYILGIAGGEQYF	TGCAGTGCTAGCCTTTATATCCTCGGGATAGCGGGGGGCGAGCAGTACTTC	TRBV20-1	TRBJ2-7	TRBD2	few
CASSLARGLESNQPQHF	TGTGCCAGCAGCTTGGCCAGGGGACTTGAAAGCAATCAGCCCCAGCATTTT	TRBV5-5	TRBJ1-5	.	.
CASSPLPGPSTDTQYF	TGCGCCAGCAGCCCTCTTCCCGGGCCTAGCACAGATACGCAGTATTTT	TRBV5-1	TRBJ2-3	.	few
CASSFKIAGSSYEQYF	TGTGCCAGCAGCTTCAAAATTGCGGGCAGCTCCTACGAGCAGTACTTC	TRBV7-9	TRBJ2-7	.	few
CASSFWTPSGNEQFF	TGTGCCAGCAGCTTCTGGACCCCAAGTGGCAATGAGCAGTTCTTC	TRBV5-5	TRBJ2-1	.	.
CASGDGTGIDTQYF	TGCGCCAGCGGAGACGGGACCGGGATAGATACGCAGTATTTT	TRBV5-1	TRBJ2-3	.	.
CASRETGVVDTIYF	TGCGCCAGCAGAGAGACAGGGGTTGTTGACACCATATATTTT	TRBV5-1	TRBJ1-3	TRBD1	.
CASSLFWDPIPMTTGELFF	TGTGCCAGCAGTCTTTTCTGGGACCCCATTCCAATGACCACCGGGGAGCTGTTTTTT	TRBV28	TRBJ2-2	.	.
CASSSPGGERGDTQYF	TGTGCCAGCAGTTCCCCGGGGGGCGAGCGAGGAGATACGCAGTATTTT	TRBV28	TRBJ2-3	.	few
CASSPGTSGIVPSSYNEQFF	TGTGCCAGCAGCCCCGGGACTAGCGGCATCGTACCAAGCTCCTACAATGAGCAGTTCTTC	TRBV14	TRBJ2-1	TRBD2	few
CSAPGLAGGRTYNEQFF	TGCAGTGCTCCAGGACTAGCGGGGGGGCGCACCTACAATGAGCAGTTCTTC	TRBV20-1	TRBJ2-1	TRBD2	few
CASSEAKAGYNEQFF	TGTGCCAGCAGTGAAGCGAAGGCGGGCTACAATGAGCAGTTCTTC	TRBV6-1	TRBJ2-1	.	few
CSARGGTSGGTYEQYF	TGCAGTGCTAGAGGAGGGACTAGCGGGGGAACCTACGAGCAGTACTTC	TRBV20-1	TRBJ2-7	TRBD2	.
CASSGATQETQYF	TGCGCCAGCAGCGGGGCCACACAAGAGACCCAGTACTTC	TRBV5-1	TRBJ2-5	.	few
CASSPSTGMNSPLHF	TGCGCCAGCAGCCCATCGACAGGGATGAATTCACCCCTCCACTTT	TRBV4-1	TRBJ1-6	TRBD1	few
CSARDDAVRGGSGYTF	TGCAGTGCTAGAGACGATGCGGTTCGCGGGGGTAGTGGCTACACCTTC	TRBV20-1	TRBJ1-2	.	.
CASSAIPLNEQYF	TGTGCCAGCAGCGCTATCCCCCTTAACGAGCAGTACTTC	TRBV27	TRBJ2-7	.	few
CANSLGHSYGYTF	TGTGCCAACAGTTTAGGGCACTCCTATGGCTACACCTTC	TRBV12-3/TRBV12-4	TRBJ1-2	.	.
CASSLSSAGGLFGEQFF	TGTGCCAGCAGCTTATCCTCGGCGGGGGGGCTTTTTGGTGAGCAGTTCTTC	TRBV7-2	TRBJ2-1	TRBD2	.
CASSRTPRGMSVYEQYF	TGTGCCAGCAGCCGAACGCCACGGGGCATGAGCGTCTACGAGCAGTACTTC	TRBV7-9	TRBJ2-7	.	.
CASSPVYYGSGNQPQHF	TGTGCCAGCAGCCCCGTATATTACGGGTCCGGCAATCAGCCCCAGCATTTT	TRBV7-8	TRBJ1-5	.	once
CSAGDLGTSNTEAFF	TGCAGTGCTGGAGACCTTGGGACATCGAACACTGAAGCTTTCTTT	TRBV20-1	TRBJ1-1	.	.
CATGLAEVNEQFF	TGTGCCACAGGACTAGCGGAAGTCAATGAGCAGTTCTTC	TRBV28	TRBJ2-1	TRBD2	.
CSAPPGRTETQYF	TGCAGTGCCCCCCCCGGGCGGACAGAGACCCAGTACTTC	TRBV20-1	TRBJ2-5	.	.
CAISEPGRLDQYGYTF	TGTGCCATCAGTGAGCCCGGGAGGTTAGATCAATATGGCTACACCTTC	TRBV10-3	TRBJ1-2	.	few
CASSDAGTSREQYF	TGTGCCAGCAGCGATGCCGGGACTAGCCGCGAGCAGTACTTC	TRBV5-6	TRBJ2-7	TRBD2	.
CASSGGRGWQETQYF	TGCGCCAGCAGCGGAGGGAGAGGGTGGCAAGAGACCCAGTACTTC	TRBV5-1	TRBJ2-5	.	.
CASSPQGGFGNHEQYF	TGTGCCAGCAGCCCCCAGGGGGGGTTCGGTAACCACGAGCAGTACTTC	TRBV7-3	TRBJ2-7	.	.